Listed here is a single T cell receptor (beta chain). The sample comes from a study of blood T cell repertoires in COVID-19. V was trimmed by 1 base and J by 5 bases, leaving 6 bases between them. The CDR3 totals 13 residues. Germline loops: CDR1 MNHNS, CDR2 SASEGT. The data were produced by immunoSEQ multiplex PCR, yet TCRdb's version contains in-frame clones alone and is incomplete. Among hundreds of thousands of clones listed, about 86% were seen once. This chain connects TRBV6-1 to TRBJ1-3; D is uncertain. The sample was peripheral blood. The sequence was collected from a woman between 25 and 40 years old who had recovered from COVID-19. The CDR3 is CASSEGARNTIYF. For the CDR3, the DNA is TGTGCCAGCAGTGAAGGGGCCCGAAACACCATATATTTT.